Below are 30 T cell receptor beta chains sequenced from a single sample in a study of blood T cell repertoires in COVID-19. Here immunoSEQ multiplex PCR was the method, and the copy in TCRdb shows in-frame clones only, minus some. This table has about 190,000 clones, around four fifths appearing once. Sequenced material: peripheral blood. These receptors originate from a woman older than 75 with active or convalescent COVID-19.

This clone was found once. This chain uses TRBV18 with TRBJ2-7, with 9 bases identical to TRBD2. The ends lost 4 bases at V and 6 bases at J; junction bases unmatched: 10. This CDR3 has 15 amino acids. Per germline, CDR1 KGHSH and CDR2 LQKENI. The CDR3 nucleotides are TGTGCCAGCTCACGAGAGGGAGCGGGGGGAGGCGAGCAGTACTTC. Residues: CASSREGAGGGEQYF. Full variable domain (missing parts from reference TRBV18 and TRBJ2-7): NAGVMQNPRHLVRRRGQEARLRCSPMKGHSHVYWYRQLPEEGLKFMVYLQKENIIDESGMPKERFSAEFPKEGPSILRIQQVVRGDSAAYFCASSREGAGGGEQYFGPGTRLTVT.

The J gene is TRBJ2-3, the V gene TRBV2; 8 positions agree with TRBD1. The CDR3 is 16 residues long. Germline V gene data show CDR1 as SNHLY and CDR2 as FYNNEI. Germline trimming cut 7 bases from V and 1 base from J; bases unmatched to any gene: 10. The CDR3 spells CASTTRDRGRTDTQYF. The CDR3 DNA sequence: TGTGCCAGCACCACCCGCGACAGGGGACGCACAGATACGCAGTATTTT.

The chain carries TRBV6-4 and TRBJ2-1, with 10 bases lining up with TRBD1. V was pared by 3 bases and J by 4 bases, with 9 bases of the junction left unmatched. The V gene's germline CDR1 is MRHNA and CDR2 SNTAGT. This CDR3 region has 17 residues. CDR3 sequence (DNA): TGTGCCAGCAGTGATGTCTTTGGGGGACAGGGGTACAATGAGCAGTTCTTC. It encodes CASSDVFGGQGYNEQFF.

V usage is TRBV3-1 (or the pseudogene TRBV3-2) and J usage is TRBJ1-5; unclear D gene. Germline V gene lookup returns CDR1 LGHDT and CDR2 YNNKEL (reference sequence). The CDR3 covers 13 residues. Trimming shortened V by 4 bases and J by 2 bases, and 6 bases separated the two germline ends. The CDR3 region is CASSRLCNQPQHF. DNA for the CDR3: TGTGCCAGCAGCCGTCTTTGCAATCAGCCCCAGCATTTT.

This rearrangement joins TRBV4-1 to TRBJ1-5, with no clear D. CDR1 is MGHRA, CDR2 YSYEKL, per germline. The CDR3 sequence is 15 residues long. V lost 4 bases, J lost 0 bases, and 10 bases lay in between. The CDR3 sequence is CASSLLGYSNQPQHF. The CDR3 DNA follows: TGCGCCAGCAGCCTTCTCGGGTATAGCAATCAGCCCCAGCATTTT.

Only a few counts were recorded for this clone. The chain couples TRBV5-6 to TRBJ2-5; the D is unclear. The CDR3 is 14 amino acids. Germline CDR1 and CDR2: SGHDT and YYEEEE. With 4 bases removed from V and 0 bases from J, the gap between germline ends came to 10 bases. CDR3 loop: CASSHDLYQETQYF. The DNA for the CDR3 is TGTGCCAGCAGCCACGACTTGTACCAAGAGACCCAGTACTTC. The full variable domain, in which reference TRBV5-6 and TRBJ2-5 provide the parts outside the CDR3, is DAGVTQSPTHLIKTRGQQVTLRCSPKSGHDTVSWYQQALGQGPQFIFQYYEEEERQRGNFPDRFSGHQFPNYSSELNVNALLLGDSALYLCASSHDLYQETQYFGPGTRLLVL.

The J gene is TRBJ2-1, the V gene TRBV18, with 9 positions matching TRBD2. This CDR3 has 17 amino acids. The J segment lost 4 bases and the V segment lost 1 base, leaving 8 bases of the junction unmatched. Germline CDR1 and CDR2: KGHSH and LQKENI. The CDR3 protein is CASSPRASGTYYNEQFF. The CDR3 coding sequence is TGTGCCAGCTCACCACGGGCTAGCGGGACGTATTACAATGAGCAGTTCTTC. Filled out from reference TRBV18 and TRBJ2-1, the complete variable domain reads NAGVMQNPRHLVRRRGQEARLRCSPMKGHSHVYWYRQLPEEGLKFMVYLQKENIIDESGMPKERFSAEFPKEGPSILRIQQVVRGDSAAYFCASSPRASGTYYNEQFFGPGTRLTVL.

CDR3 amino acids: CASSLRLGAHQPQHF. The DNA for the CDR3 is TGTGCCAGCAGTTTACGGTTAGGGGCACATCAGCCCCAGCATTTT. V gene TRBV28 combines with J gene TRBJ1-5, with D possibly matching TRBD1 (5 bases). The V and J ends lost 2 bases and 5 bases respectively, with 13 bases between them. The CDR3 loop spans 15 amino acids. Germline V gives CDR1 MDHEN, CDR2 SYDVKM.

V is TRBV6-5 and J is TRBJ1-1; 9 nucleotides align to TRBD1. Per germline, CDR1 MNHEY and CDR2 SVGAGI. The CDR3 sequence is 12 residues long. With V trimmed by 8 bases and J by 7 bases, 5 bases remained unmatched. For the CDR3, the DNA is TGTGCCAGCGGTAGGACAGGGGTTGAAGCTTTCTTT. This sequence encodes CASGRTGVEAFF.

V usage is TRBV18 and J usage is TRBJ1-5; D is perhaps TRBD1 (5 bases). The CDR3 is made up of 14 amino acids. V dropped 4 bases and J dropped 4 bases, with 11 bases sitting between them. Germline V gene sequence: CDR1 KGHSH, CDR2 LQKENI. The CDR3 sequence: CASSLGGGNQPQHF. CDR3 bases: TGTGCCAGCTCACTGGGGGGGGGTAATCAGCCCCAGCATTTT.

The V gene is TRBV5-1, the J gene TRBJ1-4; 9 bases agree with TRBD1. V was clipped by 4 bases and J by 8 bases; unmatched bases: 12. In germline, CDR1 is SGHRS, CDR2 YFSETQ. The CDR3 covers 16 residues. In nucleotides, the CDR3 is TGCGCCAGCAGCCCAGGAGGACAGGGGCTTGTGGAAAAACTGTTTTTT. It yields the protein CASSPGGQGLVEKLFF.

V usage is TRBV7-2 and J usage is TRBJ1-5; D is unclear. Germline lookup yields CDR1 SGHTA and CDR2 FQGNSA. V lost 5 bases and J lost 0, with 11 bases in between. This CDR3 region has 15 residues. The CDR3 DNA is TGTGCCAGCAGCACGGGAGGCTATAGCAATCAGCCCCAGCATTTT. Amino acid sequence: CASSTGGYSNQPQHF.

The count of this clone is one. The chain recombines TRBV7-9 with TRBJ1-1; D remains unclear. The ends were cut back, 3 bases at V and 9 bases at J, with 11 bases in the middle. The CDR3 totals 12 residues. Germline lookup yields CDR1 SEHNR and CDR2 FQNEAQ (reference sequence). The DNA for the CDR3 is TGTGCCAGCAGCTTCCTTGGCGGGAAAGCTTTCTTT. It translates to CASSFLGGKAFF.

The sample holds one count of this clone. The V call is TRBV7-9, the J call TRBJ1-2, with TRBD1 as a possible D gene (5 bases). This CDR3 region has 14 residues. The germline CDR1 and CDR2 sequences are SEHNR and FQNEAQ (reference sequence). Trimming removed 4 bases from V and 5 bases from J, with 14 bases in between. Here the CDR3 DNA reads TGTGCCAGCAGCTCCAGGGCGGCTTTTTATGGCTACACCTTC. It specifies CASSSRAAFYGYTF.

The chain employs TRBV6-2 or TRBV6-3 and TRBJ1-3, with D possibly matching TRBD1 (5 bases). The ends were cut back, 2 bases at V and 0 bases at J, with 11 bases in the middle. The CDR3 length is 16 residues. The germline V gene encodes CDR1 MNHEY and CDR2 SVGEGT. As DNA, the CDR3 is TGTGCCAGCAGTTACACGGACATTACCTCTGGAAACACCATATATTTT. Translation: CASSYTDITSGNTIYF.

The V gene is TRBV28, the J gene TRBJ2-3; 9 bases map to TRBD1. The V gene end was trimmed by 7 bases and the J gene end by 7 bases; junction bases not matched to a gene: 21. The CDR3 is 18 residues long. Germline V gene data show CDR1 as MDHEN and CDR2 as SYDVKM. As DNA, the CDR3 is TGTGCCAGCATCAATTCTCTAGAATGGGACAGGGAATTCCATACGCAGTATTTT. Translating gives CASINSLEWDREFHTQYF.

With respect to this clone: Its ends do not fully match the called genes, so a read error is possible. The rearrangement joins TRBV5-4 to TRBJ1-6; weak D call: TRBD1 (6 bases). This CDR3 has 17 residues. Germline-derived CDR1 and CDR2 are SGHNT and YYREEE (reference sequence). CDR3 sequence (DNA): TGTGCCAGCAGATTGGGGGGCGGTGGCTCCTATAATTCACCCCTCCACTTT. Translation gives CASRLGGGGSYNSPLHF. The variable domain in full, with the rest retrieved from reference TRBV5-4 and TRBJ1-6, is ETGVTQSPTHLIKTRGQQVTLRCSSQSGHNTVSWYQQALGQGPQFIFQYYREEENGRGNFPPRFSGLQFPNYSSELNVNALELDDSALYLCASRLGGGGSYNSPLHFGNGTRLTVT.

The chain combines TRBV28 with TRBJ1-1; no clear D. The CDR3 has 17 residues. Germline-derived CDR1 and CDR2 are MDHEN and SYDVKM. V lost 8 bases to trimming and J lost 1 base, with 23 bases between them. The DNA of the CDR3 is TGTGCCAGCCTCATGGTGGGCGAGGGTCAGTCGAACACTGAAGCTTTCTTT. It is translated as CASLMVGEGQSNTEAFF.

The chain carries TRBV7-6 and TRBJ1-6; TRBD1 aligns across 7 bases. Trimming cost V 4 bases and J 10 bases; bases outside gene matches: 10. The germline V gene has CDR1 SGHVS and CDR2 FNYEAQ. The CDR3 is 15 residues long. The CDR3: CASSSTSGGGSPLHF. CDR3 DNA sequence: TGTGCCAGCAGCTCTACATCAGGGGGAGGATCACCCCTCCACTTT.

The chain carries TRBV7-9 and TRBJ2-5; 12 positions agree with TRBD1. Trimming took 4 bases from V and 4 from J; bases not matched to a gene: 10. This CDR3 is built from 17 residues. Germline CDR1 is SEHNR and CDR2 is FQNEAQ (reference sequence). CDR3 region: CASSYVLGTGGSETQYF. The CDR3 DNA reads as TGTGCCAGCAGCTATGTCCTCGGGACAGGGGGCTCAGAGACCCAGTACTTC.

This rearrangement joins TRBV3-1 (or the pseudogene TRBV3-2) to TRBJ1-2; possibly TRBD1 for D (6 bases). The V end was cut by 4 bases, the J end by 5 bases, with 11 bases between. Germline lookup yields CDR1 LGHDT and CDR2 YNNKEL (reference sequence). The CDR3 totals 13 residues. CDR3 protein: CASSRTGQYGYTF. In nucleotides, the CDR3 is TGTGCCAGCAGCCGAACTGGACAGTATGGCTACACCTTC.

The chain joins TRBV2 to TRBJ2-5; D may be TRBD1 (6 bases). Germline V gene lookup returns CDR1 SNHLY and CDR2 FYNNEI. The ends were cut back, 6 bases at V and 1 base at J, with 12 bases in the middle. This CDR3 comprises 14 residues. CDR3 sequence: CASRADRSQETQYF. The CDR3 coding sequence is TGTGCCAGCAGGGCTGACAGGAGCCAAGAGACCCAGTACTTC.

The V and J genes are TRBV3-1 (or the pseudogene TRBV3-2) and TRBJ1-2; tentative D call: TRBD1 (5 bases). V was clipped by 3 bases and J by 4 bases, with 33 bases between them. Germline lookup yields CDR1 LGHDT and CDR2 YNNKEL (reference sequence). This CDR3 has 21 residues. The DNA of the CDR3 is TGTGCCAGCAGCCAGCGGTGGCAGGCCCGTGGTTTCCGTACTCAGGGCTATGGCTACACCTTC. It translates to CASSQRWQARGFRTQGYGYTF.

The V and J genes are TRBV7-2 and TRBJ2-7, with 7 positions matching TRBD1. The germline gives CDR1 SGHTA, CDR2 FQGNSA. CDR3 length: 14 residues. J gave up 2 bases and V 3 bases, and 4 bases lay outside the gene matches. The CDR3, as DNA: TGTGCCAGCAGCTTGACAGGGTGGACCTACGAGCAGTACTTC. Its translation is CASSLTGWTYEQYF. Based on the CDR3 plus reference TRBV7-2 and TRBJ2-7, the full variable domain is GAGVSQSPSNKVTEKGKDVELRCDPISGHTALYWYRQSLGQGLEFLIYFQGNSAPDKSGLPSDRFSAERTGGSVSTLTIQRTQQEDSAVYLCASSLTGWTYEQYFGPGTRLTVT.

This clone was observed a single time. The V and J genes are TRBV7-7 and TRBJ2-1, with 14 bases fitting TRBD2. The CDR3 has 16 residues. V was clipped by 5 bases and J by 3 bases; unmatched bases: 3. The germline gives CDR1 SSHAT, CDR2 FNYEAQ (reference sequence). The DNA for the CDR3 is TGTGCCAGCAGCCGACTAGCGGGGGGGGACTACAATGAGCAGTTCTTC. It translates to CASSRLAGGDYNEQFF.

The chain employs TRBV19 and TRBJ2-5; 7 positions match TRBD2. Germline V CDR1 and CDR2: LNHDA, SQIVND (reference sequence). The J segment lost 5 bases and the V segment lost 3 bases, leaving 6 bases of the junction unmatched. The CDR3 runs 14 residues. The CDR3 region is CASSIRSSGETQYF. CDR3 sequence (DNA): TGTGCCAGTAGTATCCGGTCTAGCGGCGAGACCCAGTACTTC.

This clone was recorded only once. The chain is built from TRBV7-2 and TRBJ1-4; perhaps TRBD1 as D (5 bases). The length of the CDR3 is 15 residues. Germline CDR1 SGHTA, CDR2 FQGNSA. Trimming left V 2 bases short and J 6 bases short, with 13 bases between. CDR3 sequence reads: CASSLSGQGDEKLFF. The DNA for the CDR3 is TGTGCCAGCAGCTTATCCGGGCAGGGTGATGAAAAACTGTTTTTT.

The chain couples TRBV3-1 (or the pseudogene TRBV3-2) to TRBJ2-2; D gene ambiguous. V was shortened by 0 bases and J by 7 bases, with 9 bases between the two germline ends. The CDR3 consists of 14 residues. The V gene's germline CDR1 is LGHDT and CDR2 YNNKEL (reference sequence). The CDR3 nucleotides are TGTGCCAGCAGCCAAGATTTTTTAGACGGGGAGCTGTTTTTT. As protein: CASSQDFLDGELFF.

V usage is TRBV5-1 and J usage is TRBJ1-2, with 8 bases aligning to TRBD1. V lost 2 bases, J lost 2 bases, and 5 bases stayed unmatched. The germline V gene has CDR1 SGHRS and CDR2 YFSETQ. The CDR3 extends over 15 amino acids. CDR3 nucleotides: TGCGCCAGCAGCTTTGACAGGGGCATCAACTATGGCTACACCTTC. Amino acids: CASSFDRGINYGYTF.

The rearrangement links TRBV29-1 to TRBJ1-3, with D unclear. V was clipped by 4 bases and J by 0 bases, with 10 bases between them. Looked up from germline, CDR1 is SQVTM and CDR2 is ANQGSEA. The CDR3 has 14 amino acids. The CDR3 DNA reads as TGCAGCGTTGTCAGGCCCAACTCTGGAAACACCATATATTTT. Protein product: CSVVRPNSGNTIYF.